A selection of T cell receptor beta chains follows, all from one sample in a study of blood T cell repertoires in COVID-19. Repertoires were generated with immunoSEQ multiplex PCR, while TCRdb's copy carries only in-frame clones and drops some. The sample yields over 80,000 clones, 90% to 95% seen once. Sequencing input: peripheral blood. The source is a man aged 60-69 years with acute or convalescent COVID-19. The conserved cysteine and the conserved F or W are not part of the CDR3 here. Fields, in order: V gene, clone size, CDR3 protein. Size tells how often a clone was seen (once, few, many) or the class of an expanded clone, and some rows leave it out.

TRBV21-1 once ASAHRGRRWVKNIQY
TRBV10-2 - ASSNIQGAKLAKNIQY
TRBV29-1 - SVVGGQGVNYGYT
TRBV28 once ASSFNLNTEAF
TRBV29-1 - SVEEGLAEKLF
TRBV12-2 - ASRLAYLAGGPSNEQF
TRBV7-9 - ASSLVGTGREKLF
TRBV7-9 - ASSTNRDRDTSGRVLTYNEQF
TRBV19 once ASRLDRGDYGYT
TRBV19 - ASSIRNTGFIGYT
TRBV5-1 - ASSLGTGGGNNEQF
TRBV9 - ASSVGREGYEQY
TRBV19 - ASSHRLASYNEQF
TRBV5-1 - ASSPGGGSTDTQY
TRBV6-2/TRBV6-3 - ASSYGLTSPGTDTQY
TRBV5-6 - ASSLGGIGNTIY
TRBV24-1 once ATASSGNYNEQF
TRBV6-4 - ASSMGLAGETGELF
TRBV21-1 - ASSKVGTSGGLSTDTQY
TRBV7-9 - ASSHQTLLLAGPYNEQF
TRBV14 - ASSPGLFTDTQY
TRBV2 - ASSWDSVDSPLH
TRBV7-2 - ASSRPGGGSETQY
TRBV19 - ASSINSGTSGYT
TRBV27 - ASGDSGGPGEQY
TRBV6-5 - ASSYRTGVLYTEAF
TRBV6-5 - ASRSVGGYGNTIY
TRBV6-2/TRBV6-3 - ASSESGGNTIY
TRBV6-2/TRBV6-3 - ASSYSKVAGAYEQY
TRBV11-3 once ASSLGGVDTGELF
TRBV11-3 - ASSPLGAPYNEQF
TRBV9 - ASSPGQGAYEQY
TRBV30 - AWSVGLSFNSPLH
TRBV25-1 - ASSRDRSYEQY
TRBV4-1 - ASSPSGRGDTQY
TRBV29-1 - SVEARLAEVQETQY
TRBV5-1 - ASSFGTPLNGEKLF
TRBV7-2 - ASSLDQDVYSPLH
TRBV14 - ASSQTGLGEQY
TRBV5-1 - ASRAGTIQETQY